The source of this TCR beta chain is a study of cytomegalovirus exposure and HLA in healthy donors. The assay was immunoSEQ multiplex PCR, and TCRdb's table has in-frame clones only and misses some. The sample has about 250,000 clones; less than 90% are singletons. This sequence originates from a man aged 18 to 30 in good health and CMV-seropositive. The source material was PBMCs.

CDR3 amino acids: CSVEQPLASYNEQFF. The DNA for the CDR3 is TGCAGCGTTGAACAGCCCCTAGCGTCCTACAATGAGCAGTTCTTC. The chain carries TRBV29-1 and TRBJ2-1, with D tentatively TRBD2 (6 bases). From germline, CDR1 is SQVTM and CDR2 ANQGSEA. The CDR3 is 15 residues long. V dropped 2 bases and J dropped 1 base, with 12 bases sitting between them.